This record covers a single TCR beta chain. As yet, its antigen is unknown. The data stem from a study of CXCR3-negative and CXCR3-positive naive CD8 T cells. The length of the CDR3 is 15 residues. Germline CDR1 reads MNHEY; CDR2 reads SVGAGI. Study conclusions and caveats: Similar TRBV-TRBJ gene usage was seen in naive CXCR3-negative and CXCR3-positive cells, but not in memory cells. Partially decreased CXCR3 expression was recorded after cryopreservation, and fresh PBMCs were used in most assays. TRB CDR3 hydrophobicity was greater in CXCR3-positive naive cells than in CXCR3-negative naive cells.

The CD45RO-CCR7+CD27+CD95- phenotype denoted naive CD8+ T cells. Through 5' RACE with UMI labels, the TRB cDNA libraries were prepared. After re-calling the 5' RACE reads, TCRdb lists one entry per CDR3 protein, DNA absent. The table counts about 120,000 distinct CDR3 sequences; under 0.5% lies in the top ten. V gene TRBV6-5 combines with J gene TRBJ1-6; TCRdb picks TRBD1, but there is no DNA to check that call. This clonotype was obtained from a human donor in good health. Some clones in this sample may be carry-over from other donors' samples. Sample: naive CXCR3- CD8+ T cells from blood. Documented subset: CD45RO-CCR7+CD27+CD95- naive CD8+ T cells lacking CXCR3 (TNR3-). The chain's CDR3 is CASSAWDGNNSPLHF.